This passage covers 23 T cell receptor beta chains from one sample sequenced in a study of blood T cell repertoires in COVID-19. Profiled with immunoSEQ multiplex PCR; TCRdb holds only in-frame clones, not every one. The table includes 290,000 or so clones, around 87% detected once. The sample consisted of PBMCs or T cells enriched from blood (not recorded which). Receptors were obtained from a woman aged 18-35 years with acute COVID-19.

The V gene is TRBV4-2, the J gene TRBJ2-7, with 16 bases lining up with TRBD2. Unmatched junction bases numbered 6, after V lost 1 base and J lost 6 bases. The CDR3 length is 17 residues. CDR1 is LGHNA and CDR2 is YNFKEQ in the germline V gene. CDR3 in DNA: TGTGCCAGCAGCCAAGTCCGTGGGACTAGCGGGAGGGGCGAGCAGTACTTC. This encodes CASSQVRGTSGRGEQYF.

The rearrangement uses TRBV3-1 (or the pseudogene TRBV3-2) and TRBJ1-6; D is uncertain. V gave up 1 base and J gave up 7 bases, with 5 bases separating them. The CDR3 spans 13 residues. CDR1 is LGHDT and CDR2 is YNNKEL in the germline V gene (reference sequence). The CDR3 sequence is CASSQAENSPLHF. In DNA form, the CDR3 reads TGTGCCAGCAGCCAAGCTGAGAATTCACCCCTCCACTTT.

This chain's CDR3 is CASGQGEKLFF. The CDR3 bases are TGTGCCAGTGGGCAGGGTGAAAAACTGTTTTTT. This sequence joins TRBV19 and TRBJ1-4; D possibly corresponds to TRBD1 (5 bases). The CDR3 runs to 11 residues. The V end lost 8 bases, the J end lost 7 bases, and 8 bases lay between the germline ends. CDR1 is LNHDA and CDR2 is SQIVND in the germline V gene (reference sequence).

The rearrangement links TRBV7-8 to TRBJ2-7; D not certain. The CDR3 contains 11 residues. Germline V lookup: CDR1 SGHVS, CDR2 FQNEAQ. Trimming left V 1 base short and J 6 bases short, with 4 bases between. CDR3 residues: CASSLVGEQYF. DNA of the CDR3: TGTGCCAGCAGCTTAGTCGGCGAGCAGTACTTC.

The chain couples TRBV7-6 to TRBJ2-3, with D tentatively TRBD1 (5 bases). This CDR3 comprises 15 residues. Germline lookup yields CDR1 SGHVS and CDR2 FNYEAQ. Trimming removed 6 bases from V and 0 bases from J, with 13 bases in between. This CDR3 reads CASRPTASSTDTQYF. The CDR3 bases are TGTGCCAGCAGACCGACAGCCTCCAGCACAGATACGCAGTATTTT.

CDR3 bases: TGTGCCAGCAGTCAGGCCACTAGCGCAGCCAAAAACATTCAGTACTTC. Its translation is CASSQATSAAKNIQYF. The V and J genes are TRBV4-2 and TRBJ2-4; 7 bases match TRBD2. Germline CDR1 and CDR2: LGHNA and YNFKEQ. With V trimmed by 6 bases and J by 0 bases, 8 bases remained unmatched. The length of the CDR3 is 16 residues.

The rearrangement uses TRBV28 and TRBJ2-3, with 12 bases aligning to TRBD2. V lost 4 bases, J lost 7 bases, and 12 bases stayed unmatched. The CDR3 is 17 amino acids. From germline, CDR1 is MDHEN and CDR2 SYDVKM. The CDR3 DNA reads TGTGCCAGCAGTTCCCAGTGGACTAGCGGGAACCCATATACGCAGTATTTT. It encodes CASSSQWTSGNPYTQYF.

The gene calls are TRBV18 and TRBJ1-4, with D hard to call. Germline V CDR1 and CDR2: KGHSH, LQKENI. Deletions cut 5 bases from V and 4 bases from J, with 17 bases between. There are 16 residues in the CDR3. The CDR3 DNA is TGTGCCAGCTCATTAAGAGGGTACAGTAATAATGAAAAACTGTTTTTT. Protein sequence: CASSLRGYSNNEKLFF.

This clone was counted once. The V call is TRBV3-1 (or the pseudogene TRBV3-2), the J call TRBJ1-5; D ambiguous. There are 12 residues in the CDR3. V was cut by 1 base and J by 4 bases, with 2 bases left in between. The V gene's germline CDR1 is LGHDT and CDR2 YNNKEL (reference sequence). The CDR3 reads CASSQVNQPQHF. The CDR3 bases are TGTGCCAGCAGCCAAGTAAATCAGCCCCAGCATTTT.

This chain joins TRBV18 and TRBJ2-7; TRBD2 might be the D (5 bases). V lost 4 bases and J lost 1, with 14 bases in between. Germline CDR1 reads KGHSH; CDR2 reads LQKENI. This CDR3 is 15 amino acids long. CDR3: CASSLWASGSYEQYF. CDR3 in DNA: TGTGCCAGCTCACTTTGGGCCAGCGGATCCTACGAGCAGTACTTC.

The genes are TRBV7-9 and TRBJ2-7; a possible D gene is TRBD2 (5 bases). Germline V lookup: CDR1 SEHNR, CDR2 FQNEAQ (reference sequence). CDR3 size: 15 residues. V was trimmed by 3 bases and J by 1 base, leaving 13 bases between them. CDR3 coding DNA: TGTGCCAGCAGCTTCTCCGGGATTGGGTCCTACGAGCAGTACTTC. The encoded protein is CASSFSGIGSYEQYF.

This chain links TRBV5-1 with TRBJ1-4, with D possibly matching TRBD1 (5 bases). Trimming took 3 bases from V and 1 from J, leaving 7 bases between them. The germline V gene has CDR1 SGHRS and CDR2 YFSETQ. The length of the CDR3 is 14 residues. The CDR3 sequence: CASSSQGTNEKLFF. The CDR3, as DNA: TGCGCCAGCAGCTCCCAGGGAACTAATGAAAAACTGTTTTTT.

The chain joins TRBV7-9 to TRBJ2-4, with D maybe TRBD2 (5 bases). CDR3 size: 17 residues. The V end was cut by 5 bases, the J end by 0 bases, with 17 bases between. CDR1 is SEHNR and CDR2 is FQNEAQ in the germline V gene (reference sequence). The CDR3 spells CASSPGSLGIAKNIQYF. Here the CDR3 DNA reads TGTGCCAGCAGCCCGGGAAGTCTCGGGATAGCCAAAAACATTCAGTACTTC. The variable domain in full, with the rest retrieved from reference TRBV7-9 and TRBJ2-4, is DTGVSQNPRHKITKRGQNVTFRCDPISEHNRLYWYRQTLGQGPEFLTYFQNEAQLEKSRLLSDRFSAERPKGSFSTLEIQRTEQGDSAMYLCASSPGSLGIAKNIQYFGAGTRLSVL.

The J gene is TRBJ1-2, the V gene TRBV7-2, with 9 nucleotides matching TRBD1. V was clipped by 3 bases and J by 8 bases; unmatched bases: 7. CDR1 and CDR2 (germline): SGHTA, FQGNSA. There are 14 residues in the CDR3. The CDR3 DNA reads as TGTGCCAGCAGCTTGACAGGGGGGTTCTTCGGCTACACCTTC. Translation gives CASSLTGGFFGYTF.

The chain recombines TRBV6-5 with TRBJ1-5, with D tentatively TRBD1 (5 bases). The CDR3 is made up of 11 amino acids. Germline V CDR1 and CDR2: MNHEY, SVGAGI. V lost 2 bases and J 12 bases, leaving 8 bases between the germline ends. CDR3 coding DNA: TGTGCCAGCAGTTACAAGGGACTCCAGCATTTT. Encoded protein: CASSYKGLQHF.

The rearrangement links TRBV28 to TRBJ1-1; perhaps TRBD1 as D (5 bases). CDR1 is MDHEN, CDR2 SYDVKM, per germline. Trimming cost V 5 bases and J 1 base, with 8 bases left between them. This CDR3 contains 13 residues. The CDR3 is CASSHGQNTEAFF. The CDR3 region has the DNA TGTGCCAGCAGTCACGGACAGAACACTGAAGCTTTCTTT.

The CDR3 reads CASSSQGARAGELFF. DNA for the CDR3: TGTGCCAGCAGCTCCCAGGGGGCTCGGGCCGGGGAGCTGTTTTTT. V gene TRBV7-3 combines with J gene TRBJ2-2; 8 bases match TRBD1. Trimming took 4 bases from V and 6 from J; bases not matched to a gene: 7. Germline V lookup: CDR1 SGHTA, CDR2 FQGTGA. The CDR3 loop spans 15 amino acids.

Here the CDR3 DNA reads TGTGCCAGCTCACCAACCGGACAGGGGAGAAACACCATATATTTT. It encodes CASSPTGQGRNTIYF. The chain uses TRBV18 and TRBJ1-3, with TRBD1 matching over 9 bases. V lost 2 bases to trimming and J lost 5 bases; unmatched junction nucleotides: 4. CDR1 is KGHSH, CDR2 LQKENI, per germline. The CDR3 consists of 15 residues.

The V gene is TRBV7-9, the J gene TRBJ2-1, with D uncertain. V shed 4 bases and J shed 5 bases, with 15 bases lying between them. Looked up from germline, CDR1 is SEHNR and CDR2 is FQNEAQ (reference sequence). CDR3 length: 15 amino acids. The CDR3 region is CASSSLRHYHNEQFF. The CDR3 nucleotides are TGTGCCAGCAGCTCACTTCGGCACTACCACAATGAGCAGTTCTTC. Supplemented by reference TRBV7-9 and TRBJ2-1, the full variable domain reads DTGVSQNPRHKITKRGQNVTFRCDPISEHNRLYWYRQTLGQGPEFLTYFQNEAQLEKSRLLSDRFSAERPKGSFSTLEIQRTEQGDSAMYLCASSSLRHYHNEQFFGPGTRLTVL.

The chain joins TRBV29-1 to TRBJ1-1, with D possibly TRBD1 on 5 matching bases. Trimming removed 5 bases from V and 2 bases from J, with 12 bases in between. There are 13 residues in the CDR3. The germline gives CDR1 SQVTM, CDR2 ANQGSEA. CDR3 in DNA: TGCAGCGTTATTCAACAGGAAAACACTGAAGCTTTCTTT. This encodes CSVIQQENTEAFF.

The J gene is TRBJ2-7, the V gene TRBV25-1, with 8 nucleotides matching TRBD1. V lost 4 bases, J lost 5 bases, and 7 bases stayed unmatched. Germline V gene data show CDR1 as MGHDK and CDR2 as SYGVNS. This CDR3 is 14 amino acids long. CDR3 DNA: TGTGCCAGCAGTGCGTCGGACAGGGTCCACGAGCAGTACTTC. It translates to CASSASDRVHEQYF.

The chain has TRBV7-6 and TRBJ2-3; TRBD2 matches 7 bases. Germline CDR1 is SGHVS and CDR2 is FNYEAQ. The CDR3 loop spans 17 amino acids. The V gene end was trimmed by 5 bases and the J gene end by 3 bases; junction bases not matched to a gene: 14. The DNA for the CDR3 is TGTGCCAGCAGCCTCCGGGACTATGGTGGTGAGACAGATACGCAGTATTTT. Encoded protein: CASSLRDYGGETDTQYF.

The rearrangement uses TRBV27 and TRBJ2-7; D may be TRBD2 (6 bases). Germline V lookup: CDR1 MNHEY, CDR2 SMNVEV (reference sequence). The CDR3 consists of 15 residues. Trimming cost V 8 bases and J 6 bases, with 23 bases left between them. The CDR3 reads CASLGAGLDLREQYF. In DNA form, the CDR3 reads TGTGCCAGCCTTGGGGCGGGGCTAGATCTGCGCGAGCAGTACTTC.